Below, 16 T cell receptor beta chains from the same sample are listed, as sequenced in a study of shared clonotypes between healthy human individuals. Only in-frame clones appear in the TCRdb table, and some are missing; sequencing was by immunoSEQ multiplex PCR. The table records fewer than 550,000 clones, over 60% of them present only once. Material: PBMCs. The receptors derive from a woman between 40 and 55 years old in good health. Some clones in this sample may be carry-over from other donors' samples.

This chain connects TRBV6-1 to TRBJ2-1, with 8 positions matching TRBD1. Germline V gene sequence: CDR1 MNHNS, CDR2 SASEGT. This CDR3 is built from 16 residues. Trimming removed 4 bases from V and 5 bases from J; junction bases left unmatched: 10. CDR3 nucleotides: TGTGCCAGCAGTGCGTGGACAGGGAGGATGGACAATGAGCAGTTCTTC. Its protein is CASSAWTGRMDNEQFF.

The chain combines TRBV7-6 with TRBJ1-2, with 7 bases that match TRBD1. The length of the CDR3 is 14 residues. Trimming removed 5 bases from V and 4 bases from J; junction bases left unmatched: 7. The germline V gene has CDR1 SGHVS and CDR2 FNYEAQ. CDR3 amino acids: CASSPLGQSYGYTF. The CDR3 DNA is TGTGCCAGCAGCCCCCTGGGACAGAGCTATGGCTACACCTTC.

The rearrangement links TRBV12-1 to TRBJ1-5. TRBV12-1 is noted as a pseudogene. The CDR3 runs 14 residues. The CDR3 nucleotides are TGTGCCAGCAGCTTTCCCGCGGATGGGCAGCCCCAGCATTTT. This gives the protein CASSFPADGQPQHF.

V usage is TRBV28 and J usage is TRBJ1-6, with D unresolved. Germline V gene lookup returns CDR1 MDHEN and CDR2 SYDVKM. V lost 4 bases and J lost 7, with 8 bases in between. This CDR3 is built from 13 residues. CDR3 DNA: TGTGCCAGCAGTTCCCTTCGAAATTCACCCCTCCACTTT. Protein product: CASSSLRNSPLHF.

The J gene is TRBJ2-2, the V gene TRBV4-2; D possibly corresponds to TRBD2 (6 bases). Deletions cut 0 bases from V and 6 bases from J, with 8 bases between. Looked up from germline, CDR1 is LGHNA and CDR2 is YNFKEQ. The CDR3 runs to 14 residues. CDR3 sequence (DNA): TGTGCCAGCAGCCAAGAGACTAGTGCCGGGGAGCTGTTTTTT. As protein: CASSQETSAGELFF.

This clone was picked up many times. Here the CDR3 reads CASSLVGGGRDQPQHF. DNA of the CDR3: TGTGCCAGCAGCTTAGTGGGTGGTGGCAGGGATCAGCCCCAGCATTTT. The chain recombines TRBV7-8 with TRBJ1-5; TRBD1 is a possible D gene (5 bases). CDR3 size: 16 residues. The germline CDR1 and CDR2 sequences are SGHVS and FQNEAQ. Between the trimmed V and J ends, which lost 1 base and 5 bases, there was a span of 15 bases. Full variable domain (remainder filled in from reference TRBV7-8 and TRBJ1-5): GAGVSQSPRYKVAKRGQDVALRCDPISGHVSLFWYQQALGQGPEFLTYFQNEAQLDKSGLPSDRFFAERPEGSVSTLKIQRTQQEDSAVYLCASSLVGGGRDQPQHFGDGTRLSIL.

Concerning this clone: Other DNA sequences in this specimen translate into the identical CDR3. CDR3 sequence reads: CSVERLSNEQFF. DNA for the CDR3: TGCAGCGTTGAAAGACTATCCAATGAGCAGTTCTTC. The chain recombines TRBV29-1 with TRBJ2-1; D might be TRBD2 (5 bases). V gave up 2 bases and J gave up 6 bases, with 8 bases separating them. The CDR3 runs to 12 residues. Germline CDR1 is SQVTM and CDR2 is ANQGSEA.

This clone showed up just once. The chain recombines TRBV11-2 with TRBJ2-3; no clear D. The CDR3 has 13 amino acids. V was cut by 0 bases and J by 3 bases, with 4 bases left in between. Germline CDR1 reads SGHAT; CDR2 reads FQNNGV. The CDR3 protein is CASSLDSTDTQYF. The CDR3, as DNA: TGTGCCAGCAGCTTAGATAGTACAGATACGCAGTATTTT.

The chain combines TRBV7-7 with TRBJ2-1, with TRBD1 matching 9 bases. CDR1 SSHAT and CDR2 FNYEAQ come from the germline V gene (reference sequence). Losses at the gene ends were 11 bases for V and 16 bases for J; bases not matched to a gene: 9. CDR3 length: 10 amino acids. Here the CDR3 DNA reads TGTGCCTGCCCCAGGGACAGGGCATTCTTC. Its translation: CACPRDRAFF.

The chain has TRBV2 and TRBJ2-7; D may be TRBD1 (5 bases). The CDR3 runs 14 residues. The germline V gene has CDR1 SNHLY and CDR2 FYNNEI. Trimming shortened V by 5 bases and J by 3 bases, and 14 bases separated the two germline ends. The CDR3 sequence is CASSSQGLDYEQYF. CDR3 DNA: TGTGCCAGCAGTAGTCAGGGTCTGGACTACGAGCAGTACTTC.

V usage is TRBV14 and J usage is TRBJ2-2; no clear D. This CDR3 has 18 residues. Germline V lookup: CDR1 SGHDN, CDR2 FVKESK. With 4 bases removed from V and 4 bases from J, the gap between germline ends came to 22 bases. CDR3 in DNA: TGTGCCAGCAGCCCCCTGCTTGGTTTAGGGTTCGGCACCGGGGAGCTGTTTTTT. This translates into CASSPLLGLGFGTGELFF.

This chain joins TRBV7-2 and TRBJ1-5; the D is unclear. The CDR3 loop spans 17 amino acids. V was clipped by 1 base and J by 1 base, with 14 bases between them. Looked up from germline, CDR1 is SGHTA and CDR2 is FQGNSA. CDR3 region: CASSLEFMAGSNQPQHF. In nucleotides, the CDR3 is TGTGCCAGCAGCTTAGAGTTTATGGCGGGAAGCAATCAGCCCCAGCATTTT. Using reference TRBV7-2 and TRBJ1-5 for the parts outside the CDR3, the full variable domain is GAGVSQSPSNKVTEKGKDVELRCDPISGHTALYWYRQSLGQGLEFLIYFQGNSAPDKSGLPSDRFSAERTGGSVSTLTIQRTQQEDSAVYLCASSLEFMAGSNQPQHFGDGTRLSIL.

This sequence joins TRBV18 and TRBJ1-1; the D is unclear. The CDR3 consists of 13 residues. CDR1 is KGHSH, CDR2 LQKENI, per germline. The V and J ends lost 1 base and 7 bases respectively, with 10 bases between them. CDR3 coding DNA: TGTGCCAGCTCACCACTCGATACGGGTGAAGCTTTCTTT. Protein sequence: CASSPLDTGEAFF.

This chain joins TRBV21-1 and TRBJ1-5; the D call of TRBD1 is as the table states it, not checked on the DNA. TRBV21-1 is flagged as a pseudogene. The CDR3 loop spans 14 amino acids. CDR3 sequence: CASSEQGAGQPQHF. DNA of the CDR3: TGTGCCAGCAGCGAACAGGGGGCTGGTCAGCCCCAGCATTTT.

The chain is built from TRBV5-1 and TRBJ1-4; no firm D call. The CDR3 totals 12 residues. The V end was cut by 4 bases, the J end by 8 bases, with 9 bases between. Germline V gene data show CDR1 as SGHRS and CDR2 as YFSETQ. The CDR3 DNA reads as TGCGCCAGCAGCCCGGAGGGAGAAAAACTGTTTTTT. It encodes CASSPEGEKLFF.

With respect to this clone: Other DNA sequences in the sample encode the same CDR3. CDR3 coding DNA: TGTGCCAGCAGTTCCTACCTAGCGGGAGGGTACAATGAGCAGTTCTTC. Translated, it gives CASSSYLAGGYNEQFF. The chain employs TRBV27 and TRBJ2-1; 12 nucleotides align to TRBD2. The CDR3 totals 16 residues. The V and J ends lost 4 bases and 4 bases, in that order; junction bases with no gene match: 5. In germline, CDR1 is MNHEY, CDR2 SMNVEV (reference sequence).